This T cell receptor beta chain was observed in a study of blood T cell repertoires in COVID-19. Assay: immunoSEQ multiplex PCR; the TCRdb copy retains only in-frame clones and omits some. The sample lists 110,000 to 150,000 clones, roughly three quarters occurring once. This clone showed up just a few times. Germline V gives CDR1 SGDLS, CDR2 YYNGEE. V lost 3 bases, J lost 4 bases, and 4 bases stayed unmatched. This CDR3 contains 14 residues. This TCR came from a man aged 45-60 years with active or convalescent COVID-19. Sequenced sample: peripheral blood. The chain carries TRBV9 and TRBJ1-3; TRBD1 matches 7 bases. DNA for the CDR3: TGTGCCAGCAGCGAAACAGGGGCCGGAAACACCATATATTTT. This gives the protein CASSETGAGNTIYF. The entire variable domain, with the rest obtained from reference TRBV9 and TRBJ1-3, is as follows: DSGVTQTPKHLITATGQRVTLRCSPRSGDLSVYWYQQSLDQGLQFLIQYYNGEERAKGNILERFSAQQFPDLHSELNLSSLELGDSALYFCASSETGAGNTIYFGEGSWLTVV.